This is a list of T cell receptor beta chains from one sample in a study of T cell repertoires in cytomegalovirus infection. TCRdb processed the reads anew with MiXCR; each CDR3 protein has one entry. The table shows under 350,000 distinct CDR3 sequences, with more than 8% occurring only once. What was sequenced was PBMCs. Every receptor here comes from a human donor in good health (CMV status not recorded). Some clones in this sample may be carry-over from other donors' samples. Each CDR3 is given without its conserved first and last residue.

j_call v_call cdr3_aa
TRBJ2-7 TRBV7-2 ASSPPSAYEQY
TRBJ1-4 TRBV19 ASSIQDTNEKLF
TRBJ2-6 TRBV7-2 ASSLEWAGANVLT
TRBJ2-7 TRBV7-2 ASSLDLGLAGGFYEQY
TRBJ1-1 TRBV7-2 ASSSTPPGQGAEAF
TRBJ1-5 TRBV4-2 ASSQVHTSNQPQH
TRBJ2-7 TRBV10-3 AISESNLAGGEQY
TRBJ1-1 TRBV7-6 ASSLTPGQGLGSAF
TRBJ2-1 TRBV27 ASSPSGREQF
TRBJ1-5 TRBV5-6 ASSLRGWAGRGNQPQH
TRBJ2-7 TRBV6-1 ASNLRWLQPYEQY
TRBJ1-1 TRBV7-2 ASSLFRPSPNTEAF
TRBJ2-2 TRBV7-2 ASSLAPVGALRTGELF
TRBJ1-3 TRBV7-2 ASSFGQGWKNTIY
TRBJ2-6 TRBV7-2 ASSSRGTGANVLT
TRBJ2-7 TRBV7-2 ASSLLGLAGLGTYEQY
TRBJ2-1 TRBV6-6 ASSYPPRGDYNEQF
TRBJ1-1 TRBV7-8 ASSGNRDTEAF
TRBJ1-3 TRBV7-2 ASSLGAGGNGNTIY
TRBJ2-7 TRBV6-8 ASSPTPPTATFTYEQY
TRBJ1-2 TRBV20-1 SARLTGEGGYT
TRBJ2-5 TRBV20-1 SALSRRGQETQY
TRBJ1-4 TRBV12-3/TRBV12-4 ASRTGTGGLLF
TRBJ2-5 TRBV4-2 ASSQDELLGGSAQY
TRBJ2-3 TRBV19 ASSKWDRGTDTQY
TRBJ2-1 TRBV6-2/TRBV6-3 ASSPPRGLPLLNEQF
TRBJ2-3 TRBV4-1 ASSQQIGWGADTQY
TRBJ2-7 TRBV7-9 ASSRQGGPYEQY